This TCR beta chain appears in the sequencing data of a study of T cells expressing NK-cell markers. Germline V gene sequence: CDR1 SQVTM, CDR2 ANQGSEA. This CDR3 comprises 15 residues. General study points: NKG2C+ dominant clonotypes from 6 or 7 donors made up about 1.0-8% of CD8+ T cells. These clonotypes, the leaders elsewhere, also led the CD3+CD56-NKG2C+ fraction in several donors.

TCRdb reworked the 5' RACE reads into one entry per CDR3 protein, no DNA. Its listing shows 150,000 to 180,000 distinct CDR3 sequences. Notes on this clonotype: What it binds is unknown.

The source of this sequence is a woman between 50 and 59 years old in good health. The sample comprised blood T cells: a sorted CD56 or NKG2C T cell subset, CD4+ or CD8+ T cells, or bulk PBMC T cells (not recorded which). The genes are TRBV29-1 and TRBJ2-3; as DNA is missing, the TRBD2 call by TCRdb cannot be tested. The CDR3 reads CSVEGGSKLSDTQYF.